This TCR beta chain came from a study of beta chain features in type 1 diabetes. Overall study results and limits: Type 1 diabetes patients had TCRB CDR3s that were shorter (moderately but significantly so) in all four CD4+ subsets.

Trimming took 1 base from V and 3 from J, leaving 4 bases between them. The CDR3 sequence is 13 residues long. Germline-derived CDR1 and CDR2 are SGHNT and YENEEA. All of the isolated RNA was reverse transcribed, so expressed TCRB transcripts were sequenced. Here immunoSEQ multiplex PCR was the method, and the copy in TCRdb shows in-frame clones only, minus some. The sample lists 300,000 to 350,000 clones; approximately 13% were seen once. This clone was seen more than once but under ten times. Its cognate antigen is unknown. The specimen sequenced was naive CD4+ T cells from blood. The sequence was obtained from a young woman with type 1 diabetes. The chain joins TRBV11-3 to TRBJ2-1; the D is unclear. CDR3 amino acids: CASSLASYNEQFF. CDR3 DNA: TGTGCCAGCAGCTTAGCTAGCTACAATGAGCAGTTCTTC.